This TCR beta chain was profiled in a study of blood T cells in healthy people across ages. Together with a sample-barcoded 5' primer, a J-beta primer mix was included in a second PCR lasting about 7 to 11 cycles. TCRdb re-called the 5' RACE reads with MiXCR, one entry per CDR3 protein. The data contain about 800,000 distinct CDR3 sequences, 20% to 25% of them singletons. The same data also went into a second study, on T cells of mothers and their children.

The sequencing sample was made of blood. This sequence was found in a boy aged 10-17 years in good health.

The CDR3 sequence: CASSLAQGQTYEQYF. CDR3 nucleotides: TGCGCCAGCAGCTTGGCTCAGGGGCAGACCTACGAGCAGTACTTC. The chain employs TRBV5-1 and TRBJ2-7, with D perhaps matching TRBD1 (6 bases). Germline loops: CDR1 SGHRS, CDR2 YFSETQ. The CDR3 runs 15 residues. Trimming shortened V by 0 bases and J by 2 bases, and 12 bases separated the two germline ends. The variable domain in full, completed from reference TRBV5-1 and TRBJ2-7, reads KAGVTQTPRYLIKTRGQQVTLSCSPISGHRSVSWYQQTPGQGLQFLFEYFSETQRNKGNFPGRFSGRQFSNSRSEMNVSTLELGDSALYLCASSLAQGQTYEQYFGPGTRLTVT.